A single sample is the source of the 11 T cell receptor beta chains below, sequenced in a study of tumor-infiltrating lymphocytes in primary liver carcinoma. Co-extraction of both nucleic acids (RNA and DNA) used about 17-33 mg of unsorted bulk tissue. From roughly 500 ng total RNA, TCR beta cDNA was generated with a primer in the constant region. A slightly modified ARM-PCR protocol with three nested multiplex PCR rounds produced these TCR beta libraries. Investigators reported that the first two PCR rounds, at around 10 cycles each, used TRBV1-TRBV30 forward primers with a C-beta reverse primer. In TCRdb, the multiplex PCR reads were re-called with MiXCR into one record per CDR3 protein. The table has around 70,000 distinct CDR3 sequences, 60% to 75% seen once; the top ten hold about 30%. The specimen was liver tumor tissue from sampling region 4. Subset: tumor region T4, right-lateral pole. Source of these receptors: a man between 40 and 49 years old with primary liver carcinoma and hepatitis B virus infection.

With regard to this clonotype: The junction departs from germline at one end; a sequencing error may be responsible. The chain combines TRBV28 with TRBJ2-2; D ambiguous. The germline V gene has CDR1 MDHEN and CDR2 SYDVKM. The length of the CDR3 is 14 residues. In nucleotides, the CDR3 is TGTGCCACATGGTCAAGTGCCAACAACGGGGAGCTGTTTTTT. This encodes CATWSSANNGELFF.

As concerns this clonotype: A single base separates this from a much larger clone, so it may be a read error. The genes are TRBV30 and TRBJ2-1; D might be TRBD2 (6 bases). Germline V gene lookup returns CDR1 GTSNPN and CDR2 SVGIG (reference sequence). This CDR3 has 20 amino acids. Trimming cost V 1 base and J 1 base, with 26 bases left between them. The CDR3 bases are TGTGCCTGGAGTGACCCAAAGGCCGGGAGCCCGATCGGGTCCTACAATGAGCAGTTCTTC. Its translation: CAWSDPKAGSPIGSYNEQFF.

About this clonotype: It is likely a read error, because the conserved phenylalanine at the end of the CDR3 is missing. The rearrangement links TRBV6-5 to TRBJ1-2, with 8 bases aligning to TRBD1. CDR1 is MNHEY, CDR2 SVGAGI, per germline. The length of the CDR3 is 13 residues. The CDR3 region is CASSKDRGYGYTI. The CDR3 bases are TGTGCTAGCAGTAAAGACAGGGGCTATGGCTACACCATC.

The chain's CDR3 is CASSTNTGMPFF. CDR3 coding DNA: TGTGCCAGCAGCACAAACACCGGGATGCCGTTTTTT. The V gene is TRBV11-2, the J gene TRBJ2-2; possibly TRBD2 for D (5 bases). V was pared by 5 bases and J by 16 bases, with 17 bases between. Looked up from germline, CDR1 is SGHAT and CDR2 is FQNNGV. The CDR3 loop spans 12 amino acids. Together with reference TRBV11-2 and TRBJ2-2, the CDR3 gives the full variable domain: EAGVAQSPRYKIIEKRQSVAFWCNPISGHATLYWYQQILGQGPKLLIQFQNNGVVDDSQLPKDRFSAERLKGVDSTLKIQPAKLEDSAVYLCASSTNTGMPFFGEGSRLTVL.

This clonotype showed up just once. Mismatch with germline at one junction end may stem from a read error. The CDR3 loop reads CACSRTTKDTQYF. The CDR3 bases are TGTGCCTGCAGCCGTACTACAAAAGATACCCAGTACTTC. The V call is TRBV12-3 or TRBV12-4, the J call TRBJ2-5; D unclear. The CDR3 has 13 residues.

For this clonotype: The junction and the germline gene differ at one end; a read error may be behind it. This rearrangement joins TRBV29-1 to TRBJ1-2; possible D gene TRBD1, 6 bases. The CDR3 is 13 amino acids. Germline CDR1 and CDR2: SQVTM and ANQGSEA. The CDR3 bases are TGCAGCGCCCTAATTACAGGGAACTATCGCTACACCTTC. Translating gives CSALITGNYRYTF.

Concerning this clonotype: The conserved phenylalanine or tryptophan is not found at the CDR3 terminus, so this likely reflects a read error. J is TRBJ2-7 and V is TRBV6-1; D remains unclear. Per the germline V gene, CDR1 is MNHNS and CDR2 is SASEGT. CDR3 size: 12 residues. The V gene lost 2 bases and the J gene lost 3 bases, with 5 bases spanning the gap. The CDR3 coding sequence is TGTGCCAGCAGTGAAAGGAGCTACGAGCAGTACTTA. Its translation is CASSERSYEQYL.

About this clonotype: One end of the junction fails to match germline, which may point to a read error. J is TRBJ2-5 and V is TRBV11-2, with 8 bases matching TRBD2. Germline V gene sequence: CDR1 SGHAT, CDR2 FQNNGV. The CDR3 has 16 residues. CDR3: CASSSVTASGQEAQYF. DNA for the CDR3: TGTGCCAGCAGCTCAGTCACGGCTAGCGGGCAAGAGGCCCAGTACTTC.

This chain uses TRBV11-1 with TRBJ2-5, with D possibly being TRBD2 (5 bases). Germline loops: CDR1 SGHAT, CDR2 FQDESV (reference sequence). The CDR3 sequence is 19 residues long. V was shortened by 5 bases and J by 14 bases, with 39 bases between the two germline ends. In DNA form, the CDR3 reads TGTGCCAGCAGCCCGCCCCCGGAGGTCATGAAGGACTTCCAAGAGATCCACTACTTC. This encodes CASSPPPEVMKDFQEIHYF. The complete variable domain, with remaining parts taken from reference TRBV11-1 and TRBJ2-5, reads EAEVAQSPRYKITEKSQAVAFWCDPISGHATLYWYRQILGQGPELLVQFQDESVVDDSQLPKDRFSAERLKGVDSTLKIQPAELGDSAMYLCASSPPPEVMKDFQEIHYFGPGTRLLVL.

The V call is TRBV11-2, the J call TRBJ1-2, with D hard to call. The length of the CDR3 is 15 residues. The V gene's germline CDR1 is SGHAT and CDR2 FQNNGV. V lost 4 bases and J 4 bases, leaving 16 bases between the germline ends. The CDR3 reads CASSSPGGRTYGYTF. CDR3 DNA: TGTGCCAGCAGCTCGCCCGGCGGGAGGACCTATGGCTACACCTTC.

Worth noting for this clonotype: Germline is not matched at one junction end, which may reflect a read error. The chain recombines TRBV6-1 with TRBJ1-4, with 9 nucleotides matching TRBD1. The CDR3 length is 14 residues. Germline CDR1 and CDR2: MNHNS and SASEGT. The CDR3 DNA sequence: TGTGCCGGCAGTATGCACAGGGGGCATGAAAAACTGTTTTTT. This translates into CAGSMHRGHEKLFF.